This TCR beta chain was found in a study of shared clonotypes between healthy human individuals. Notes on the study in general: How much donors shared clonotypes was expected to be affected by sequencing depth. Represented diversity, genetic and exposure-history alike, was limited by few donors.

TCRdb keeps only in-frame clones here, not all; method: immunoSEQ multiplex PCR. This sample carries some 500,000 clones, roughly three quarters of them seen once, and the ten largest clones take around 11%. V shed 4 bases and J 3 bases; nucleotides not matched to a gene: 8. The germline CDR1 and CDR2 sequences are MDHEN and SYDVKM. This CDR3 region has 17 residues. This clone was seen only once. Its target is not known. Sequenced: PBMCs. The chain couples TRBV28 to TRBJ2-2; TRBD2 matches at 10 bases. This receptor was obtained from a woman in her thirties or forties in good health. Some clones in this sample may be carry-over from other donors' samples. CDR3 bases: TGTGCCAGCAGTTCCTATCTAGCGGGAGTGTACACCGGGGAGCTGTTTTTT. Residues: CASSSYLAGVYTGELFF.